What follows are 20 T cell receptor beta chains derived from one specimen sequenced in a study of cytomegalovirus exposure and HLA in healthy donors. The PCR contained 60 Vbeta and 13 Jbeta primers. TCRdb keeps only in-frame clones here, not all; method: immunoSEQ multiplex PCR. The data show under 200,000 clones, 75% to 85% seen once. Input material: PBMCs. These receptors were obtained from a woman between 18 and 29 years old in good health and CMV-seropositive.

In DNA form, the CDR3 reads TGTGCCAGCAGTGCACAGGGGGGAGAGTTATCGTCGGGGGAGCTGTTTTTT. Its protein is CASSAQGGELSSGELFF. The rearrangement joins TRBV6-1 to TRBJ2-2; TRBD1 agrees at 8 bases. V shed 4 bases and J 8 bases; nucleotides not matched to a gene: 15. This CDR3 has 17 residues. The V gene's germline CDR1 is MNHNS and CDR2 SASEGT.

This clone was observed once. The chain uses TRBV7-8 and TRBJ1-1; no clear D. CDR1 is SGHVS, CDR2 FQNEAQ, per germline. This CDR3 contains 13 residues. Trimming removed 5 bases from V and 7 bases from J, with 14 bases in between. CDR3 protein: CASSPPAGIEAFF. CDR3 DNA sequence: TGTGCCAGCAGCCCACCTGCCGGGATTGAAGCTTTCTTT.

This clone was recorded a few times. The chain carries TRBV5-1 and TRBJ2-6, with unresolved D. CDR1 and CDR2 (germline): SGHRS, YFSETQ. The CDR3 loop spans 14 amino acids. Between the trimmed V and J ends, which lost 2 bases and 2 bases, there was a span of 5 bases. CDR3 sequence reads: CASSLNTGANVLTF. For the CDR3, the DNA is TGCGCCAGCAGCTTAAACACTGGGGCCAACGTCCTGACTTTC.

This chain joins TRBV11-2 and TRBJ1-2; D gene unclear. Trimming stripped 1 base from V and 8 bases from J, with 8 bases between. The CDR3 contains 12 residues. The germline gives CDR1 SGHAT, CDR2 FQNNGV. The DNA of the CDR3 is TGTGCCAGCAGCTTAGGTTCTTCGGGCTACACCTTC. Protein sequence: CASSLGSSGYTF.

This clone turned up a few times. The DNA for the CDR3 is TGCGCCAGCAGCTTGGCCGTAGCGGGGGCCCCGGAGATCACAGATACGCAGTATTTT. It encodes CASSLAVAGAPEITDTQYF. The chain combines TRBV5-1 with TRBJ2-3, with 9 bases aligning to TRBD2. Trimming removed 0 bases from V and 2 bases from J; junction bases left unmatched: 13. Germline V lookup: CDR1 SGHRS, CDR2 YFSETQ. The CDR3 runs to 19 residues.

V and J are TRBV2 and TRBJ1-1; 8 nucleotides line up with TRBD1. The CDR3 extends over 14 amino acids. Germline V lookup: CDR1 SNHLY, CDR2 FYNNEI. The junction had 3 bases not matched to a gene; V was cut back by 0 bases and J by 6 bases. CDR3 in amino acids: CASSEATGAAEAFF. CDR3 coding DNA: TGTGCCAGCAGTGAAGCGACAGGGGCGGCTGAAGCTTTCTTT. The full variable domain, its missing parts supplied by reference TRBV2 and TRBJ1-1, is EPEVTQTPSHQVTQMGQEVILRCVPISNHLYFYWYRQILGQKVEFLVSFYNNEISEKSEIFDDQFSVERPDGSNFTLKIRSTKLEDSAMYFCASSEATGAAEAFFGQGTRLTVV.

The chain's CDR3 is CASSLKHRWGRSGNTIYF. Written as DNA, the CDR3 is TGTGCCAGCAGCTTAAAACATCGCTGGGGCCGCTCTGGAAACACCATATATTTT. This chain connects TRBV7-3 to TRBJ1-3, with D perhaps matching TRBD1 (5 bases). The CDR3 has 18 residues. Between the trimmed V and J ends, which lost 1 base and 0 bases, there was a span of 16 bases. Germline V gives CDR1 SGHTA, CDR2 FQGTGA. The full variable domain, in which reference TRBV7-3 and TRBJ1-3 provide the parts outside the CDR3, is GAGVSQTPSNKVTEKGKYVELRCDPISGHTALYWYRQSLGQGPEFLIYFQGTGAADDSGLPNDRFFAVRPEGSVSTLKIQRTERGDSAVYLCASSLKHRWGRSGNTIYFGEGSWLTVV.

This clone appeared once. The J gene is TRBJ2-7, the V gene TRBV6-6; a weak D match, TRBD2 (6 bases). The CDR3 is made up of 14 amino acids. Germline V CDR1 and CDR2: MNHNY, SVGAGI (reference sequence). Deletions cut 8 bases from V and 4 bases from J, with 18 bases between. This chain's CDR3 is CASAGGILGYEQYV. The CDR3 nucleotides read TGTGCCAGCGCTGGCGGGATACTAGGTTACGAGCAGTACGTC.

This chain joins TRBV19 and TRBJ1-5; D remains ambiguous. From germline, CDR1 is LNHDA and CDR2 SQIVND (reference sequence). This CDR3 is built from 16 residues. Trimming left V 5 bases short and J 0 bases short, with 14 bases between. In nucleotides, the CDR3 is TGTGCCAGTAGTGTACATGGACTTTATAGCAATCAGCCCCAGCATTTT. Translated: CASSVHGLYSNQPQHF.

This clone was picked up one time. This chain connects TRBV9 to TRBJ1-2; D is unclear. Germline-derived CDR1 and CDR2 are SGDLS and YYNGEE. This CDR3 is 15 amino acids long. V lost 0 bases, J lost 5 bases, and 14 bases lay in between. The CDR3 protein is CASSVDGEGTYGYTF. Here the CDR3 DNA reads TGTGCCAGCAGCGTAGATGGGGAGGGAACTTATGGCTACACCTTC.

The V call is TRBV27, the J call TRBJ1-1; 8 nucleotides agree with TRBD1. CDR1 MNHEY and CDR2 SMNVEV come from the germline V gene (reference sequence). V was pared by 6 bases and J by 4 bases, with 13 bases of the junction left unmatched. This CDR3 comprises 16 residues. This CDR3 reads CASSSGTGFAGTEAFF. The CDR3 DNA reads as TGTGCCAGCAGCTCCGGGACAGGCTTTGCAGGCACTGAAGCTTTCTTT.

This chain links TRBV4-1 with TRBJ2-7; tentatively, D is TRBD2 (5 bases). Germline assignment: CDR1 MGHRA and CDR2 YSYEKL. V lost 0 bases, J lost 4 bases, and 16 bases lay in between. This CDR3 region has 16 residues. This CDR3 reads CASSQEGSGARYEQYF. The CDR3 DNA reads TGCGCCAGCAGCCAAGAGGGAAGCGGAGCCAGATACGAGCAGTACTTC.

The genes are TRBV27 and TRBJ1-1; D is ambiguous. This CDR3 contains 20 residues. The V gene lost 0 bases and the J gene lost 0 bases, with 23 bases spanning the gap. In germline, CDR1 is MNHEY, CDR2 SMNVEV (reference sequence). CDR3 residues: CASSLSVGPGSSLMNTEAFF. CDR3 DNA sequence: TGTGCCAGCAGTTTATCGGTGGGTCCGGGGTCATCCCTTATGAACACTGAAGCTTTCTTT.

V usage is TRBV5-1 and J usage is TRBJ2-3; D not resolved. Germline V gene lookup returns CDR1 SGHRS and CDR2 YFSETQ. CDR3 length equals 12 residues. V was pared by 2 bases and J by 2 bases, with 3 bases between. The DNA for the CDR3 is TGCGCCAGCAGCTTTAACACAGATACGCAGTATTTT. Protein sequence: CASSFNTDTQYF.

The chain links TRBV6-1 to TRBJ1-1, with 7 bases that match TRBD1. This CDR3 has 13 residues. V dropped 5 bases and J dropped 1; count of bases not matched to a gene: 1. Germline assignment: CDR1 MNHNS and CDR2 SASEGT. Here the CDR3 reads CASSRQGNTEAFF. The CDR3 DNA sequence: TGTGCCAGCAGTCGACAGGGGAACACTGAAGCTTTCTTT.

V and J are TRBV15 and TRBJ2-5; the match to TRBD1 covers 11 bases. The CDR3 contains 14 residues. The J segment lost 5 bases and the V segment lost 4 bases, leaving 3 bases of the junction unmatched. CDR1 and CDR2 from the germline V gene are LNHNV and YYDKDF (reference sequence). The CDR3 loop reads CATSMDRGRETQYF. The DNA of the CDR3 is TGTGCCACCAGCATGGACAGGGGGCGGGAGACCCAGTACTTC.

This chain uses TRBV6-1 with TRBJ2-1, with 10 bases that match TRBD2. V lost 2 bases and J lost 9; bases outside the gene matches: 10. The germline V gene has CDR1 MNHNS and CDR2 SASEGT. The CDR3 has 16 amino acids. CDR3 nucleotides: TGTGCCAGCAGTGAATCCCTAGCGGGGGTTTCAGGTGAGCAGTTCTTC. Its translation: CASSESLAGVSGEQFF.

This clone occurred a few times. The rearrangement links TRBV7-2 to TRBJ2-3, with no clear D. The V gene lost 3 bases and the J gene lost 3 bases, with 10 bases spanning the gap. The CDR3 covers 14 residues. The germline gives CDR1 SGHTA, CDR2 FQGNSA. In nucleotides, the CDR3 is TGTGCCAGCAGCTTTGAACCTCGGACAGATACGCAGTATTTT. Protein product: CASSFEPRTDTQYF.

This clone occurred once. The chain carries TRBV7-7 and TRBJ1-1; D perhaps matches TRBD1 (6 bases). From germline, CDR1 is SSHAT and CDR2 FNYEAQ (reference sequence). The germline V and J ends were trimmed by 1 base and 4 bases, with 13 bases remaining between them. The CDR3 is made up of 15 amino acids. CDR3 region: CASSLVDRLFTEAFF. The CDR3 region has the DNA TGTGCCAGCAGCTTAGTCGACAGGTTATTCACTGAAGCTTTCTTT.

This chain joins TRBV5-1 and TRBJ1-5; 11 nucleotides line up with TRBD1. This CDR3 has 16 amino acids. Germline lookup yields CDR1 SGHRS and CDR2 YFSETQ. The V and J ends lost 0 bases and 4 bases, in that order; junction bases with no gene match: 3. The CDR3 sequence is CASSLEGQGGNQPQHF. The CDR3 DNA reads TGCGCCAGCAGCTTGGAGGGACAGGGGGGAAATCAGCCCCAGCATTTT.